A single sample is the source of the 14 T cell receptor beta chains below, sequenced in a study of patients and donors after allogeneic stem cell transplantation. From the RT-PCR reads, TCRdb called clonotypes with MiXCR, one entry per CDR3 protein. This sample carries about 160,000 distinct CDR3 sequences, approximately 30% of them seen once, and the ten largest clones take under 3.5%. Sequencing was carried out using blood, either unsorted or a sorted T cell fraction (not recorded which). These receptors came from a human donor who was either an allogeneic HSCT recipient or a stem cell or donor lymphocyte infusion donor (not recorded which). It is not recorded whose cells these are; they may come from a transplant donor.

This clonotype has a handful of counts. The chain joins TRBV3-1 to TRBJ2-7; 8 bases line up with TRBD1. The germline CDR1 and CDR2 sequences are LGHDT and YNNKEL (reference sequence). Unmatched junction bases numbered 6, after V lost 3 bases and J lost 2 bases. The CDR3 has 15 amino acids. The CDR3 DNA sequence: TGTGCCAGCAGCCACCGAGTACAGGGGGCCTACGAGCAGTACTTC. This translates into CASSHRVQGAYEQYF.

The chain couples TRBV4-1 to TRBJ1-5, with D perhaps matching TRBD1 (5 bases). Trimming cost V 1 base and J 7 bases, with 14 bases left between them. CDR1 MGHRA and CDR2 YSYEKL come from the germline V gene. The CDR3 consists of 15 residues. The CDR3 spells CASSQGDGAGQPQHF. DNA for the CDR3: TGCGCCAGCAGCCAAGGGGACGGGGCTGGGCAGCCCCAGCATTTT.

The chain links TRBV6-5 to TRBJ2-1, with 14 bases matching TRBD2. Germline V gives CDR1 MNHEY, CDR2 SVGAGI. Germline trimming cut 7 bases from V and 8 bases from J; bases unmatched to any gene: 16. The CDR3 spans 18 residues. The CDR3: CASTPEGLAGVRGDEQFF. The CDR3 DNA sequence: TGTGCCAGCACCCCGGAGGGACTAGCGGGAGTGAGGGGAGATGAGCAGTTCTTC.

This chain connects TRBV7-9 to TRBJ2-1; D remains ambiguous. CDR1 and CDR2 from the germline V gene are SEHNR and FQNEAQ (reference sequence). The CDR3 is made up of 16 amino acids. Deletions cut 1 base from V and 0 bases from J, with 10 bases between. The CDR3 protein is CASSLGKGGSYNEQFF. The CDR3 DNA follows: TGTGCCAGCAGCTTAGGTAAGGGTGGCTCCTACAATGAGCAGTTCTTC.

CDR3 sequence: CASSPQRGSYNEQFF. CDR3 coding DNA: TGTGCCAGCAGCCCCCAGAGGGGCTCCTACAATGAGCAGTTCTTC. The chain joins TRBV3-1 to TRBJ2-1, with D tentatively TRBD1 or TRBD2 (5 bases each). The V gene lost 4 bases and the J gene lost 0 bases, with 10 bases spanning the gap. This CDR3 spans 15 amino acids. Germline V CDR1 and CDR2: LGHDT, YNNKEL (reference sequence).

V gene TRBV11-2 combines with J gene TRBJ2-6, with 7 bases that match TRBD1. The CDR3 loop spans 16 amino acids. Germline lookup yields CDR1 SGHAT and CDR2 FQNNGV. V lost 5 bases to trimming and J lost 2 bases; unmatched junction nucleotides: 6. CDR3 loop: CASSLRGGTGANVLTF. Here the CDR3 DNA reads TGTGCCAGCAGCCTAAGAGGGGGCACTGGGGCCAACGTCCTGACTTTC.

V and J are TRBV7-2 and TRBJ2-3, with 8 bases aligning to TRBD2. In germline, CDR1 is SGHTA, CDR2 FQGNSA. There are 15 residues in the CDR3. J lost 2 bases, V lost 4 bases, and 5 bases had no gene match. The CDR3 DNA is TGTGCCAGCAGCTATCCGGGACTAGTCACAGATACGCAGTATTTT. Protein product: CASSYPGLVTDTQYF.

This clonotype has ten or more counts. This chain joins TRBV10-3 and TRBJ1-6; D not certain. Per germline, CDR1 ENHRY and CDR2 SYGVKD. V was pared by 0 bases and J by 9 bases, with 3 bases between. The CDR3 totals 12 residues. CDR3 amino acids: CAISESISPLHF. In DNA form, the CDR3 reads TGTGCCATCAGTGAGTCGATTTCACCCCTCCACTTT.

This clonotype was seen only a few times. The chain recombines TRBV12-3 or TRBV12-4 with TRBJ2-7; possible D gene TRBD2, 6 bases. This CDR3 is 17 amino acids long. The V end lost 2 bases, the J end lost 5 bases, and 22 bases lay between the germline ends. CDR3 nucleotide sequence: TGTGCCAGCAGTTTAACCGGGAGTGGTGCTTGGAGGGACGAGCAGTACTTC. This codes for CASSLTGSGAWRDEQYF.

The gene calls are TRBV2 and TRBJ2-1; D may be TRBD1 (5 bases). V was pared by 8 bases and J by 7 bases, with 12 bases between. This CDR3 is 12 amino acids long. The germline V gene encodes CDR1 SNHLY and CDR2 FYNNEI. The CDR3 protein is CASGAQANEQFF. The CDR3 DNA reads as TGTGCCAGCGGGGCCCAGGCAAATGAGCAGTTCTTC.

The genes are TRBV12-3 or TRBV12-4 and TRBJ1-5; perhaps TRBD1 as D (6 bases). The CDR3 has 18 amino acids. The germline V and J ends were trimmed by 6 bases and 2 bases, with 23 bases remaining between them. In DNA form, the CDR3 reads TGTGCCAGCAGCCTGACAGGTACCGGCAATTCGGGCAATCAGCCCCAGCATTTT. It encodes CASSLTGTGNSGNQPQHF.

The CDR3: CATSFPVLGETQYF. The CDR3 region has the DNA TGTGCCACCAGCTTCCCGGTCCTGGGGGAGACCCAGTACTTC. The V gene is TRBV15, the J gene TRBJ2-5; D not resolved. The CDR3 is made up of 14 amino acids. V lost 5 bases, J lost 5 bases, and 15 bases lay in between. Looked up from germline, CDR1 is LNHNV and CDR2 is YYDKDF (reference sequence).

This chain connects TRBV12-3 or TRBV12-4 to TRBJ2-4; D is possibly TRBD2 (5 bases). This CDR3 is built from 14 residues. V lost 1 base, J lost 1 base, and 5 bases lay in between. This CDR3 reads CASSLGGAKNIQYF. CDR3 sequence (DNA): TGTGCCAGCAGTTTAGGAGGGGCCAAAAACATTCAGTACTTC.

This chain connects TRBV4-2 to TRBJ2-1, with 8 nucleotides matching TRBD1. V was pared by 2 bases and J by 4 bases, with 10 bases of the junction left unmatched. The CDR3 runs to 17 residues. Germline assignment: CDR1 LGHNA and CDR2 YNFKEQ. The DNA for the CDR3 is TGTGCCAGCAGCCAACAAGGCGACAGGGGCCCTTACAATGAGCAGTTCTTC. Translated: CASSQQGDRGPYNEQFF.